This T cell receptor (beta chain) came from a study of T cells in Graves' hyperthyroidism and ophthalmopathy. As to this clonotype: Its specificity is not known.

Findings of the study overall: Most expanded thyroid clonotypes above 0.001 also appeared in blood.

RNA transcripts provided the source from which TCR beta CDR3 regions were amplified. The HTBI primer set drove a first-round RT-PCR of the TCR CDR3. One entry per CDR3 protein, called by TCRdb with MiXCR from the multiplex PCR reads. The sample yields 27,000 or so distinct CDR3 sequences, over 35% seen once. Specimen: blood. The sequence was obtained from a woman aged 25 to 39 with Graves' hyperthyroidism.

The CDR3 sequence: CSGKTSGGSDTQYF. In DNA form, the CDR3 reads TGCAGTGGAAAAACTAGCGGGGGGTCAGATACGCAGTATTTT. V usage is TRBV20-1 and J usage is TRBJ2-3; TRBD2 aligns across 12 bases. CDR1 and CDR2 (germline): DFQATT, SNEGSKA (reference sequence). CDR3 size: 14 residues. The ends lost 7 bases at V and 4 bases at J; junction bases unmatched: 6.